This TCR beta chain was sequenced in a study of cytomegalovirus exposure and HLA in healthy donors. Study-level points and caveats: Reports described diagnosis of cytomegalovirus status by the classifier as highly specific and sensitive.

J lost 4 bases, V lost 11 bases, and 6 bases had no gene match. The CDR3 has 12 amino acids. Germline V lookup: CDR1 MDHEN, CDR2 SYDVKM. Of note for this clone: Its antigen is undetermined.

TCRdb keeps only in-frame clones here, not all; method: immunoSEQ multiplex PCR. The sample has about 78,000 clones, 90% to 96% seen once. The origin of this receptor is a man aged 18 to 29 in good health and CMV-seropositive. The chain combines TRBV28 with TRBJ2-7; 9 positions agree with TRBD1. The specimen was PBMCs. CDR3 nucleotides: TGTGCCGCCGAGGACAGGGGATACGAGCAGTACTTC. Protein: CAAEDRGYEQYF.